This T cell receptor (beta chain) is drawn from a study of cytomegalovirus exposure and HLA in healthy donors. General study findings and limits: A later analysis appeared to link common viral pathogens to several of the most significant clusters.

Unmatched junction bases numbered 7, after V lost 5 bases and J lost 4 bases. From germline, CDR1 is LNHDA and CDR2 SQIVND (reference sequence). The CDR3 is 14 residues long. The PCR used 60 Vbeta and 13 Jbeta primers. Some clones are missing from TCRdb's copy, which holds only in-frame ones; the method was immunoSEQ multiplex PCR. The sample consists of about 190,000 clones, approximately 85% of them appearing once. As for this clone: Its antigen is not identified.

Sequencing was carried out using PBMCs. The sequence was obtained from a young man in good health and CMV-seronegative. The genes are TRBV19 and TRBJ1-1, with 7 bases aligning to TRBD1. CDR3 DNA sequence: TGTGCCAGTAGTTCGACAGGGCGTACCACTGAAGCTTTCTTT. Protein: CASSSTGRTTEAFF. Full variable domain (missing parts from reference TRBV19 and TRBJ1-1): DGGITQSPKYLFRKEGQNVTLSCEQNLNHDAMYWYRQDPGQGLRLIYYSQIVNDFQKGDIAEGYSVSREKKESFPLTVTSAQKNPTAFYLCASSSTGRTTEAFFGQGTRLTVV.